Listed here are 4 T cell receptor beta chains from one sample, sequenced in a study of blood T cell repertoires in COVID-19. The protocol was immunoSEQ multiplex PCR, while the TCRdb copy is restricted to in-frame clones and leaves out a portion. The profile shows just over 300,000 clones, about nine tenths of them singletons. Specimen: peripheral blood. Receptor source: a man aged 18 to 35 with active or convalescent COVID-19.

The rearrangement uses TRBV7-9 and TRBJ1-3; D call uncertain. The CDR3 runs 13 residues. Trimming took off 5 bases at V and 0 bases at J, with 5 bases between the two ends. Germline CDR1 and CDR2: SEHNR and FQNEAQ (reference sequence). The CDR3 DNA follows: TGTGCCAGCAGCCCTTACTCTGGAAACACCATATATTTT. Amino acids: CASSPYSGNTIYF.

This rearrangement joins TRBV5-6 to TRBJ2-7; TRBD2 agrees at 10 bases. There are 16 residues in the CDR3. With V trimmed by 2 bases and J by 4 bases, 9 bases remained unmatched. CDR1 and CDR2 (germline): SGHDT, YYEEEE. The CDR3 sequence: CASSLLAGSTAYEQYF. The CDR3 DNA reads TGTGCCAGCAGCTTACTAGCGGGATCAACAGCATACGAGCAGTACTTC.

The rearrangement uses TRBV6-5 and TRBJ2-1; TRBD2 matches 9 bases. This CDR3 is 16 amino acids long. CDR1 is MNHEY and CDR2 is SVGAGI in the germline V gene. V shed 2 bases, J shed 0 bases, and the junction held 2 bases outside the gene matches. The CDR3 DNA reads TGTGCCAGCAGTTACGTGCGGGGGGGCTCCTACAATGAGCAGTTCTTC. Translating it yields CASSYVRGGSYNEQFF.

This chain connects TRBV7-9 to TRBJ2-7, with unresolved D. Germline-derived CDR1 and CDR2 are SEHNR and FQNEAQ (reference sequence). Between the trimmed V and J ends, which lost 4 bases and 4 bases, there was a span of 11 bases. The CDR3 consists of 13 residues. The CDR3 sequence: CASSSPRVYEQYF. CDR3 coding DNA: TGTGCCAGCAGCTCCCCCCGCGTGTACGAGCAGTACTTC.